This TCR beta chain was sequenced for a study of shared clonotypes between healthy human individuals. In the study overall: CD4 naive cells filled three plates per donor, CD4 memory three, CD8 naive two and CD8 memory one. General study findings and limits: Large depth notwithstanding, sorted-subset sequencing proved incomplete by rarefaction. Roughly 5% of naive CD4 clonotypes were shared across several donors.

The CDR3 totals 15 residues. CDR1 LGHNA and CDR2 YSLEER come from the germline V gene. Trimming at V came to 2 bases and at J to 5 bases, leaving 3 bases not matched to a gene. Concerning this clone itself: Its antigen is unknown.

Methods used by the authors: ImmunoSEQ output held junction-only sequences without quality scores, so filtering differed. Profiled with immunoSEQ multiplex PCR; TCRdb holds only in-frame clones, not every one. V and J calls and clone size are given by that table; D and trimming were obtained from the DNA. The table records some 2,100,000 clones, 95% of them present only once. The source is a young man in good health. Sequences were obtained from naive CD4+ T cells sorted from blood. Described subset: CD45RA+ positively selected. The chain is built from TRBV4-3 and TRBJ2-2; 9 bases fit TRBD1. The CDR3 sequence: CASSQRQGGTGELFF. The DNA for the CDR3 is TGCGCCAGCAGCCAAAGACAGGGGGGGACCGGGGAGCTGTTTTTT.